A single sample is the source of the 4 T cell receptor beta chains below, sequenced in a study of cytomegalovirus exposure and HLA in healthy donors. Primers: 60 Vbeta forward and 13 Jbeta reverse. The table came from immunoSEQ multiplex PCR; TCRdb's copy has only in-frame clones and leaves some out. The sample yields 150,000 or so clones, around 88% seen once. Sequencing was carried out using PBMCs. The receptors shown here come from a woman in her late teens or twenties in good health and CMV-seronegative.

The chain joins TRBV28 to TRBJ1-2; D perhaps matches TRBD1 (6 bases). V was shortened by 3 bases and J by 5 bases, with 16 bases between the two germline ends. The CDR3 spans 15 residues. CDR1 is MDHEN, CDR2 SYDVKM, per germline. The CDR3 DNA sequence: TGTGCCAGCAGTTTCCGGACAGCCTTGGGGTATGGCTACACCTTC. Translating gives CASSFRTALGYGYTF.

The chain joins TRBV7-3 to TRBJ1-1; possible D gene TRBD1, 5 bases. The CDR3 has 15 amino acids. The germline gives CDR1 SGHTA, CDR2 FQGTGA. V lost 2 bases to trimming and J lost 0 bases, with 10 bases between them. CDR3 sequence reads: CASSLGGSMNTEAFF. The CDR3 coding sequence is TGTGCCAGCAGCTTAGGGGGGAGCATGAACACTGAAGCTTTCTTT.

This rearrangement joins TRBV27 to TRBJ2-7; D might be TRBD1 (5 bases). The CDR3 loop spans 14 amino acids. CDR1 and CDR2 from the germline V gene are MNHEY and SMNVEV (reference sequence). Trimming shortened V by 6 bases and J by 5 bases, and 17 bases separated the two germline ends. The CDR3 loop is CASSPGLGYHEQYF. CDR3 sequence (DNA): TGTGCCAGCAGCCCAGGGTTGGGGTACCACGAGCAGTACTTC.

The chain links TRBV20-1 to TRBJ2-5, with a possible D match to TRBD2 (6 bases). The J call may be faulty, since TRBJ2-7 better matches the DNA end. CDR1 is DFQATT and CDR2 is SNEGSKA in the germline V gene (reference sequence). The CDR3 is 11 amino acids. CDR3 in amino acids: CSVERVDEQYF. CDR3 DNA: TGCAGTGTAGAGCGGGTCGACGAGCAGTACTTC.